This T cell receptor (beta chain) appears in the sequencing data of a study of beta chain features in type 1 diabetes. Study observations and caveats: Moderate but significant shortening of TCRB CDR3s was recorded in all four CD4+ subsets from Type 1 diabetes patients.

Expressed TCRB transcripts were sequenced, since all the RNA that had been isolated was reverse transcribed. The table came from immunoSEQ multiplex PCR; TCRdb's copy has only in-frame clones and leaves some out. The sample consists of about 280,000 clones, 15% of them appearing once. The CDR3 covers 15 residues. Germline assignment: CDR1 MDHEN and CDR2 SYDVKM. J was trimmed by 8 bases and V by 4 bases; bases with no gene match: 10. The authors took one heparinised blood draw, averaging roughly 100 mL, from each donor. Sorted populations all had greater than 98% purity. Comments on this clone: Its antigen is currently unknown.

The material sequenced was naive CD4+ T cells from blood. The chain links TRBV28 to TRBJ1-2; TRBD1 matches 10 bases. This TCR was recovered from a young man with type 1 diabetes. The CDR3 region is CASSSSGTGAGGYTF. CDR3 bases: TGTGCCAGCAGTTCCTCCGGGACAGGGGCGGGGGGCTACACCTTC.